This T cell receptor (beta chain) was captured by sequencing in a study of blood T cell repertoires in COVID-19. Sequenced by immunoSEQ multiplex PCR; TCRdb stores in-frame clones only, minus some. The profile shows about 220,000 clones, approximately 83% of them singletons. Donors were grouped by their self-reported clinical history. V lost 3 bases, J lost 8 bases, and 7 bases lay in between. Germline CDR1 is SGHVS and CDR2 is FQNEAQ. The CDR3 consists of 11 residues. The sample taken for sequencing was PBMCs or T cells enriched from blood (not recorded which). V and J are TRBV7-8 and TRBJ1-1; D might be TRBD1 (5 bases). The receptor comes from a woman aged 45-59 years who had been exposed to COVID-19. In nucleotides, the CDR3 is TGTGCCAGCAGCTTTCGGACAGAAGCTTTCTTT. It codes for CASSFRTEAFF.